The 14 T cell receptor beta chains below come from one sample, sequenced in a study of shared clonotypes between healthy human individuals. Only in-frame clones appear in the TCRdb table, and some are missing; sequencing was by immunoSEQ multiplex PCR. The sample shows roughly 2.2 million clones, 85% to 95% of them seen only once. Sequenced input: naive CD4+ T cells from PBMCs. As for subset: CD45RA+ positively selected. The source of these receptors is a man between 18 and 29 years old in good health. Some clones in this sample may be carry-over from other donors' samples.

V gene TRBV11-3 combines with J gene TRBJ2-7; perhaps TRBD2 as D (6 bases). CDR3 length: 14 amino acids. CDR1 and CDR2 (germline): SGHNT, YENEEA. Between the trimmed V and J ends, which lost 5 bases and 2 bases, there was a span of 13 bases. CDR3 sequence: CASSKSGGAYEQYF. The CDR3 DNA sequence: TGTGCCAGCAGCAAAAGCGGAGGGGCCTACGAGCAGTACTTC.

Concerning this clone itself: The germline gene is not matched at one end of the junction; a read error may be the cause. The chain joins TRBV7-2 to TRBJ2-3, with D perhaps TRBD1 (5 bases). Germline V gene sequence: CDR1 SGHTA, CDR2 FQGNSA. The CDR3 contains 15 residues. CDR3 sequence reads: CASRLGAPSTDTQYF. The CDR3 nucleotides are TGTGCCAGCAGATTAGGGGCACCTAGCACAGATACGCAGTATTTT.

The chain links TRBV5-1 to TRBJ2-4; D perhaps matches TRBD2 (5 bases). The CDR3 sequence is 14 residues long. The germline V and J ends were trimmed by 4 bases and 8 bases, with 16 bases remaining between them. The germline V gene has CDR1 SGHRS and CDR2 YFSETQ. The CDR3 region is CASSPLSGKDIQYF. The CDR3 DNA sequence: TGCGCCAGCAGCCCTTTGTCCGGGAAGGACATTCAGTACTTC.

In DNA, the CDR3 is TGTGCCAGCATTGGGACACGGACACCAGGAGGGATGTTCTTT. The encoded protein is CASIGTRTPGGMFF. J is TRBJ1-1 and V is TRBV2; D perhaps matches TRBD1 (6 bases). Between the trimmed V and J ends, which lost 7 bases and 14 bases, there was a span of 26 bases. In germline, CDR1 is SNHLY, CDR2 FYNNEI. There are 14 residues in the CDR3.

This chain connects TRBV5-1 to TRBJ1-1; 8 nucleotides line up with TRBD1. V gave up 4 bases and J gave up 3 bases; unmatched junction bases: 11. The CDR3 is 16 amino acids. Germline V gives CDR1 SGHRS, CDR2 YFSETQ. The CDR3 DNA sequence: TGCGCCAGCAGCGATCCTTCAGGGGGCGCCGACACTGAAGCTTTCTTT. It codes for CASSDPSGGADTEAFF. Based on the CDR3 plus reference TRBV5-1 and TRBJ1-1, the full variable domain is KAGVTQTPRYLIKTRGQQVTLSCSPISGHRSVSWYQQTPGQGLQFLFEYFSETQRNKGNFPGRFSGRQFSNSRSEMNVSTLELGDSALYLCASSDPSGGADTEAFFGQGTRLTVV.

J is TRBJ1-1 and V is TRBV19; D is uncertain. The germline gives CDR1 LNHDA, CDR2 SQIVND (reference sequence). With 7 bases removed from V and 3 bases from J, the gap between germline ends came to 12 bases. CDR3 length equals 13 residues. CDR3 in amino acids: CASIDPRYTEAFF. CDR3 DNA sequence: TGTGCCAGTATTGACCCGAGGTACACTGAAGCTTTCTTT.

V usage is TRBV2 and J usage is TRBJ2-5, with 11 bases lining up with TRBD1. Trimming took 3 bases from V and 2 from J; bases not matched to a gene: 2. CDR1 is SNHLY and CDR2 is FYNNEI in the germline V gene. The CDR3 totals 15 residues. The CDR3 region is CASSDGQGAQETQYF. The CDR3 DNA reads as TGTGCCAGCAGTGACGGACAGGGGGCGCAAGAGACCCAGTACTTC. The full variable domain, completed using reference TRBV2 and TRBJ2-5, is EPEVTQTPSHQVTQMGQEVILRCVPISNHLYFYWYRQILGQKVEFLVSFYNNEISEKSEIFDDQFSVERPDGSNFTLKIRSTKLEDSAMYFCASSDGQGAQETQYFGPGTRLLVL.

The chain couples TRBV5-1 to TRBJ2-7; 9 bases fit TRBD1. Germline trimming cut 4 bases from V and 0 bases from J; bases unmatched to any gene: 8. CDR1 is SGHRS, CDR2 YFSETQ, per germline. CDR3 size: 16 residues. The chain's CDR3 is CASSRTGTGSSYEQYF. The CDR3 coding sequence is TGCGCCAGCAGCCGAACAGGGACAGGGAGCTCCTACGAGCAGTACTTC.

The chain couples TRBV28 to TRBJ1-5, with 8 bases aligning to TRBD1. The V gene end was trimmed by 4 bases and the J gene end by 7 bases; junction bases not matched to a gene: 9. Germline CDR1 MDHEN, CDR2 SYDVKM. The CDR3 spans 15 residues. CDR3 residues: CASSYDRGSVQPQHF. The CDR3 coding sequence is TGTGCCAGCAGTTACGACAGGGGATCGGTGCAGCCCCAGCATTTT.

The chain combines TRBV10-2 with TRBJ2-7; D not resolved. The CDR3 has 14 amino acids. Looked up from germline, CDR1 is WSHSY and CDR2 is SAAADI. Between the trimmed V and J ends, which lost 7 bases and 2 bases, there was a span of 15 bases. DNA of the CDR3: TGCGCCAGCAAGGTACAGCTCGAAACCTACGAGCAGTACTTC. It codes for CASKVQLETYEQYF.

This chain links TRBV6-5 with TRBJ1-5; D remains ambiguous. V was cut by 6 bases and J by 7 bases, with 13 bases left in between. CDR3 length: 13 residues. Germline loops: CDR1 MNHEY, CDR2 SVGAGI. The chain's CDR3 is CASSRDSKQPQHF. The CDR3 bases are TGTGCCAGCAGCCGGGATTCCAAGCAGCCCCAGCATTTT.

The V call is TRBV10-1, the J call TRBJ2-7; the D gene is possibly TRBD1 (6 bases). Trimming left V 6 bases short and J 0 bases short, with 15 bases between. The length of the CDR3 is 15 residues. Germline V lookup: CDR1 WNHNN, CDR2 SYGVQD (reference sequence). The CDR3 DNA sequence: TGCGCCAGCAGGGTTGGGGGACATCCCTCCTACGAGCAGTACTTC. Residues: CASRVGGHPSYEQYF.

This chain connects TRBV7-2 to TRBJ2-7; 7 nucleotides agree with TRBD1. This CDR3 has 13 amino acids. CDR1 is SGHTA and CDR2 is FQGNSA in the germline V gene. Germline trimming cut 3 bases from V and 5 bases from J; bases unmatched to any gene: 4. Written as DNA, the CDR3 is TGTGCCAGCAGCTTCGAACAGGGGAACGAGCAGTACTTC. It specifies CASSFEQGNEQYF.

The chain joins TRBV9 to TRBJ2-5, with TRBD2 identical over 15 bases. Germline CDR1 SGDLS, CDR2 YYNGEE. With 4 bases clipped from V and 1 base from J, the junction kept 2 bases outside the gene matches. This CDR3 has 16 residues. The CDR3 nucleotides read TGTGCCAGCAGCAAGGGACTAGCGGGAGGCCAAGAGACCCAGTACTTC. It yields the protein CASSKGLAGGQETQYF. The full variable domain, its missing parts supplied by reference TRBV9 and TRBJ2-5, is DSGVTQTPKHLITATGQRVTLRCSPRSGDLSVYWYQQSLDQGLQFLIQYYNGEERAKGNILERFSAQQFPDLHSELNLSSLELGDSALYFCASSKGLAGGQETQYFGPGTRLLVL.